Below, 5 T cell receptor beta chains from the same sample are listed, as sequenced in a study of cytomegalovirus exposure and HLA in healthy donors (dated by TCRdb to about 2017). Receptor amplification or capture employed the immunoSEQ multiplex PCR assay. The multiplex PCR relied on a mix of 60 forward primers for TCR Vbeta segments and 13 reverse primers for TCR Jbeta segments. TCRdb holds this immuneACCESS table with in-frame rearrangements only. Some clones are missing; in checked studies, unresolved V genes explain under half, and the rest has no known cause. Across this sample there are some 200,000 clones, with around 84% seen only once. The ten top clones hold over 2.5% of the sample. Sequenced input: PBMCs. These receptor sequences come from a woman aged 45 to 65 in good health and CMV-seropositive.

The chain combines TRBV2 with TRBJ2-4, with a tentative D call TRBD2 (5 bases). The germline V gene encodes CDR1 SNHLY and CDR2 FYNNEI. The CDR3 totals 17 residues. Trimming removed 5 bases from V and 0 bases from J, with 17 bases in between. This chain's CDR3 is CASSHRTYEGAKNIQYF. In DNA form, the CDR3 reads TGTGCCAGCAGTCATCGGACTTACGAGGGAGCCAAAAACATTCAGTACTTC.

The chain employs TRBV7-9 and TRBJ2-3, with 12 nucleotides matching TRBD2. CDR3 size: 16 residues. The germline gives CDR1 SEHNR, CDR2 FQNEAQ (reference sequence). Trimming at V came to 5 bases and at J to 0 bases, leaving 3 bases not matched to a gene. The CDR3 loop reads CASSPSGGGSTDTQYF. In DNA, the CDR3 is TGTGCCAGCAGCCCTAGCGGGGGGGGAAGCACAGATACGCAGTATTTT. The complete variable domain, with remaining parts taken from reference TRBV7-9 and TRBJ2-3, reads DTGVSQNPRHKITKRGQNVTFRCDPISEHNRLYWYRQTLGQGPEFLTYFQNEAQLEKSRLLSDRFSAERPKGSFSTLEIQRTEQGDSAMYLCASSPSGGGSTDTQYFGPGTRLTVL.

The rearrangement uses TRBV6-5 and TRBJ2-3, with TRBD1 matching 7 bases. The trim removed 4 bases at V and 7 bases at J, leaving 8 bases unmatched. CDR3 length equals 14 residues. Germline CDR1 is MNHEY and CDR2 is SVGAGI. CDR3 nucleotide sequence: TGTGCCAGCAGTTTCGGGCAGGGGGAATATACGCAGTATTTT. Encoded protein: CASSFGQGEYTQYF.

This clone appeared a few times. The chain couples TRBV5-8 to TRBJ1-1, with TRBD1 as a possible D gene (6 bases). The CDR3 is made up of 18 amino acids. The germline V and J ends were trimmed by 0 bases and 1 base, with 19 bases remaining between them. The V gene's germline CDR1 is SGHTS and CDR2 YDEGEE. The chain's CDR3 is CASSLVTGRAGGNTEAFF. The DNA of the CDR3 is TGTGCCAGCAGCTTGGTTACAGGGAGGGCCGGTGGGAACACTGAAGCTTTCTTT.

A single count supports this clone. The junction departs from the called germline gene at one end, perhaps through a read error. The chain has TRBV7-9 and TRBJ1-5; 8 bases are a match to TRBD1. The CDR3 is 14 amino acids. Per the germline V gene, CDR1 is SEHNR and CDR2 is FQNEAQ (reference sequence). The CDR3 nucleotides read TGTTCCAGCAGCCTTACAGGGGGGCATCAGCCCCAGCATTTT. Its translation: CSSSLTGGHQPQHF.